The T cell receptor (beta chain) described here comes from a study of cytomegalovirus exposure and HLA in healthy donors. General study results and limits: It was confirmed in vitro that a few of the CMV-associated chains were specific for CMV antigens. Reportedly, cytomegalovirus status was diagnosed with high sensitivity and specificity.

The PCR had 60 Vbeta and 13 Jbeta primers. In the study's own analysis: A later analysis tallied about 80 million unique TCR beta chains, 9 million to 12 million of them shared. The assay was immunoSEQ multiplex PCR, and TCRdb's table has in-frame clones only and misses some. V, J and clone size reflect that table, while D and trimming were determined from the DNA. The table has approximately 190,000 clones, around 75% seen once; the top ten hold roughly 6.7%. In the case of this clone: Its antigen is not identified.

The sample consisted of PBMCs. The TCR comes from a man in his forties or fifties in good health and CMV-seropositive.

The CDR3 DNA reads TGTGCCAGCTCACCACCTTCCCGACTAGCAAAAGAGACCCAGTACTTC. Its protein product is CASSPPSRLAKETQYF. The genes are TRBV18 and TRBJ2-5; 7 bases map to TRBD2. Germline values: CDR1 KGHSH, CDR2 LQKENI. The V segment lost 0 bases and the J segment 3 bases; nucleotides outside the gene matches: 7. This CDR3 is built from 16 residues.